This T cell receptor beta chain was recovered during a study of T-cell memory formation after mild COVID-19. Background on the study: Across donors, TCR clusters were largely donor specific.

Study-wide points: The appearance of some responding clones in pre-infection memory suggested that cross-reactive memory joined. Shrinking CD4+ clones were chiefly CM and EM; CD8+ ones were chiefly EMRA.

Using its own MiXCR run on the 5' RACE reads, TCRdb lists one record per CDR3 protein. Altogether fewer than 700,000 distinct CDR3 sequences are present, more than 15% being singletons, with the ten largest covering around 12%. The germline V gene has CDR1 SGHTA and CDR2 FQGNSA. The CDR3 has 16 residues. The junction had 10 bases not matched to a gene; V was cut back by 5 bases and J by 3 bases. This clonotype was seen a few times. The antigen is not known. This chain connects TRBV7-2 to TRBJ1-3, with 7 bases identical to TRBD1. The sequencing sample was made of PBMCs or a T cell subset sorted from them (not recorded which). The receptor was isolated from an adult woman who had mild COVID-19 (a few samples of this study predate the infection). Cell type and time point are not known. Here the CDR3 DNA reads TGTGCCAGCAGCCAAGTGACAGGGAAGGGTGGAAACACCATATATTTT. Translated: CASSQVTGKGGNTIYF.